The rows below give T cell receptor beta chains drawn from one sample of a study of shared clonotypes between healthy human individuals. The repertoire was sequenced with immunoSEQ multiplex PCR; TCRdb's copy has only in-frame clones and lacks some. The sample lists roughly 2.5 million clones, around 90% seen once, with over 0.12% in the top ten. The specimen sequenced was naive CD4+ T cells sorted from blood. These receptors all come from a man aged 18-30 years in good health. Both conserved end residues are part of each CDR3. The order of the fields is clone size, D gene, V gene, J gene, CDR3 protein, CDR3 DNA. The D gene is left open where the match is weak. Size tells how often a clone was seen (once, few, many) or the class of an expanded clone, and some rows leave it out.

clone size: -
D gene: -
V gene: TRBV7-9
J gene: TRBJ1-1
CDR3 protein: CASSLEGLVGTEAFF
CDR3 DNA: TGTGCCAGCAGCTTAGAAGGGTTGGTCGGCACTGAAGCTTTCTTT

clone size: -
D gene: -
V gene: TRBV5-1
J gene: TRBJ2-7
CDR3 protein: CASSPSAGYEQYF
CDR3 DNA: TGCGCCAGCAGCCCATCGGCAGGGTACGAGCAGTACTTC

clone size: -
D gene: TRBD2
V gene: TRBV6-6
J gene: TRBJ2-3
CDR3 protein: CASSPPGGSSTDTQYF
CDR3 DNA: TGTGCCAGCAGCCCTCCTGGCGGGAGTAGCACAGATACGCAGTATTTT

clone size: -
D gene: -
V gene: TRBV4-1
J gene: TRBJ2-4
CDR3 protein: CASSQGKQAGVAKNIQYF
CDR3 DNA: TGCGCCAGCAGCCAGGGAAAACAGGCCGGCGTAGCCAAAAACATTCAGTACTTC

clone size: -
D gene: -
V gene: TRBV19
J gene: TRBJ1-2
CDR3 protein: CASSIVTGNYGYTF
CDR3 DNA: TGTGCCAGTAGTATAGTCACGGGAAACTATGGCTACACCTTC

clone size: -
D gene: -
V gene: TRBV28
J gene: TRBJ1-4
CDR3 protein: CASTLRAVATNEKLFF
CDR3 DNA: TGTGCCAGCACCCTCCGCGCCGTTGCAACTAATGAAAAACTGTTTTTT

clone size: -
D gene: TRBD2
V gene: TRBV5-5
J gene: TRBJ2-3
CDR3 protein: CASSFSGGATDTQYF
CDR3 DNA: TGTGCCAGCAGCTTTAGCGGGGGGGCGACAGATACGCAGTATTTT

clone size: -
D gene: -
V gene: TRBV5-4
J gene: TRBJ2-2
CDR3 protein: CASRTGLPNTGELFF
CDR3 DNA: TGTGCCAGCAGGACGGGACTCCCAAACACCGGGGAGCTGTTTTTT

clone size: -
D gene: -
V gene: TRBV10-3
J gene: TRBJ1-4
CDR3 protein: CAISEEGPNEKLFF
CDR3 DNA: TGTGCCATCAGTGAAGAGGGGCCTAATGAAAAACTGTTTTTT

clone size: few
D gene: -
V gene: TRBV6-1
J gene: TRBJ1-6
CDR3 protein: CASSGRGVDSPLHF
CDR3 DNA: TGTGCCAGCAGTGGGAGGGGGGTCGATTCACCCCTCCACTTT

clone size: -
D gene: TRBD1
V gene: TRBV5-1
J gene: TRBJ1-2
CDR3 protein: CASSLDRGYGYTF
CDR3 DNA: TGCGCCAGCAGCTTAGACAGGGGTTATGGCTACACCTTC

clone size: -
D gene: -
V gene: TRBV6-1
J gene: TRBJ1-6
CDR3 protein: CASSARGGDYNSPLHF
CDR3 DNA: TGTGCCAGCAGTGCCAGGGGAGGGGACTATAATTCACCCCTCCACTTT

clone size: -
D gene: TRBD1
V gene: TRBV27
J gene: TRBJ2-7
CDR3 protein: CASSLGTVYEQYF
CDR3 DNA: TGTGCCAGCAGTTTAGGGACAGTTTACGAGCAGTACTTC

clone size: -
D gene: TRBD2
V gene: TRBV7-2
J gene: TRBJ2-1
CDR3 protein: CASSPRLAGPYNEQFF
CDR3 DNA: TGTGCCAGCAGCCCCCGACTAGCGGGACCCTACAATGAGCAGTTCTTC

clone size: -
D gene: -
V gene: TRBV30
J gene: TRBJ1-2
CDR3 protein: CAWSVLASAYGYTF
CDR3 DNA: TGTGCCTGGAGTGTCCTGGCCAGTGCCTATGGCTACACCTTC

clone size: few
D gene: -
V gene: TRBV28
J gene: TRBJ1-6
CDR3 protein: CASSFQGLGTSPLHF
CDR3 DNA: TGTGCCAGCAGTTTTCAGGGGCTGGGAACATCACCCCTCCACTTT

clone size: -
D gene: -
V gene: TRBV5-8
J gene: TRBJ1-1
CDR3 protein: CASRVTGSTEAFF
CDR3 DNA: TGTGCCAGCAGAGTTACAGGGTCCACTGAAGCTTTCTTT

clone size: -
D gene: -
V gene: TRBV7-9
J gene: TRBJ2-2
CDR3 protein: CASMRQGNTGELFF
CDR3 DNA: TGTGCCAGCATGCGGCAGGGGAATACCGGGGAGCTGTTTTTT

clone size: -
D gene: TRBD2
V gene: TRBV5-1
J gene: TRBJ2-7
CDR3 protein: CASSTGTSGDSYEQYF
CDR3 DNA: TGCGCCAGCAGCACGGGGACTAGCGGTGACTCCTACGAGCAGTACTTC

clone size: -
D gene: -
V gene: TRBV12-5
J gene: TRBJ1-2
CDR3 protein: CASGRRNVKGVGYTF
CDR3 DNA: TGTGCTAGTGGTCGCCGCAACGTAAAGGGGGTAGGCTACACCTTC

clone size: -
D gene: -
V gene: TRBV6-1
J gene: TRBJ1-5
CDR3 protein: CASSEAFVGSNQPQHF
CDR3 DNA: TGTGCCAGCAGTGAAGCATTCGTAGGTAGCAATCAGCCCCAGCATTTT

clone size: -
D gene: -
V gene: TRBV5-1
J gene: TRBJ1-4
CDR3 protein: CASSRTGGSEKLFF
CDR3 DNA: TGCGCCAGCAGCCGGACGGGGGGCAGTGAAAAACTGTTTTTT

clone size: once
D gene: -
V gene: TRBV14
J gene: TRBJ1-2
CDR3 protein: CASSPEGAAGYTF
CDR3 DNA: TGTGCCAGCAGCCCTGAAGGGGCGGCTGGCTACACCTTC

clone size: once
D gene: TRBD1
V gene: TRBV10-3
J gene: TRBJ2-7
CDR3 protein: CAISQDRGGSEQYF
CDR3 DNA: TGTGCCATCAGTCAGGACAGGGGGGGCTCCGAGCAGTACTTC

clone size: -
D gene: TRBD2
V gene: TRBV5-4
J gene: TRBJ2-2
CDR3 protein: CASSWTPGTSGELFF
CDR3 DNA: TGTGCCAGCAGCTGGACGCCTGGGACTAGCGGGGAGCTGTTTTTT

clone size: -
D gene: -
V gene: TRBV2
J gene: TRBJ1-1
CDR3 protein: CASSDLGAFF
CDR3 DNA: TGTGCCAGCAGTGATTTGGGAGCTTTCTTT

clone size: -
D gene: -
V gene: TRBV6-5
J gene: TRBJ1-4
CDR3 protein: CASRRGEKLFF
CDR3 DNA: TGTGCCAGCAGACGTGGGGAAAAACTGTTTTTT